The source of this T cell receptor (beta chain) is a study of cytomegalovirus exposure and HLA in healthy donors. On the study more broadly: Earlier work reported 117 million unique TCR beta sequences from approximately 180 million T cells. Findings of the study overall: The study assumed roughly uniform donor sequencing depth for presence/absence analyses.

The PCR ran on 60 Vbeta and 13 Jbeta primers. TCRdb's table, derived via immunoSEQ multiplex PCR, lists solely in-frame clones and lacks some. The sample carries 63,000 or so clones, roughly 80% recorded once. V was clipped by 4 bases and J by 8 bases; unmatched bases: 9. The CDR3 is made up of 14 amino acids. The V gene's germline CDR1 is SGHRS and CDR2 YFSETQ. With respect to this clone: The antigen is not known.

The V gene is TRBV5-1, the J gene TRBJ1-2; 9 bases agree with TRBD1. The sequenced sample consisted of PBMCs. The TCR was taken from a young woman in good health and CMV-seropositive. The CDR3 protein is CASSPEQGADGYTF. CDR3 DNA: TGCGCCAGCAGCCCGGAACAGGGGGCGGACGGCTACACCTTC. Full variable domain (outside the CDR3, taken from reference TRBV5-1 and TRBJ1-2): KAGVTQTPRYLIKTRGQQVTLSCSPISGHRSVSWYQQTPGQGLQFLFEYFSETQRNKGNFPGRFSGRQFSNSRSEMNVSTLELGDSALYLCASSPEQGADGYTFGSGTRLTVV.